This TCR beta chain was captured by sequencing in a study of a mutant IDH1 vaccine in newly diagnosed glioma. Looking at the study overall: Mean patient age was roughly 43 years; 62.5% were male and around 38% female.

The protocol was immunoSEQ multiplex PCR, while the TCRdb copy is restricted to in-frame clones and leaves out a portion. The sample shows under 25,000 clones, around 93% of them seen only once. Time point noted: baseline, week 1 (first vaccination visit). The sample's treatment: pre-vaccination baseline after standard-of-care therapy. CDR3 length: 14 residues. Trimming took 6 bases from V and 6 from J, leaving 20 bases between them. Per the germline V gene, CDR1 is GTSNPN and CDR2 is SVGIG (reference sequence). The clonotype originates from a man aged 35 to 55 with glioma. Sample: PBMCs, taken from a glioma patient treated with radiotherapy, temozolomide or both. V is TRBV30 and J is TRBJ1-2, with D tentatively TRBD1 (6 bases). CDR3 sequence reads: CACPDGPRGDGYTF. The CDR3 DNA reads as TGTGCCTGCCCGGACGGGCCTAGGGGGGATGGCTACACCTTC.